Presented here are 18 T cell receptor beta chains from one specimen sequenced in a study. In TCRdb, the RT-PCR reads were re-called with MiXCR into one record per CDR3 protein. Among about 680,000 distinct CDR3 sequences listed, approximately 15% were seen once. The sequenced material came from memory CD4+ T cells from blood. These receptors all come from a female donor in good health, serving as a healthy control.

The gene calls are TRBV25-1 and TRBJ2-4; D possibly corresponds to TRBD2 (6 bases). The V end lost 2 bases, the J end lost 7 bases, and 12 bases lay between the germline ends. CDR3 size: 14 residues. The germline V gene encodes CDR1 MGHDK and CDR2 SYGVNS. CDR3 nucleotides: TGTGCCAGCAGTGAAGGAGGAGGGAGGAACATTCAGTACTTC. Amino acids: CASSEGGGRNIQYF. Full variable domain (rest looked up from reference TRBV25-1 and TRBJ2-4): EADIYQTPRYLVIGTGKKITLECSQTMGHDKMYWYQQDPGMELHLIHYSYGVNSTEKGDLSSESTVSRIRTEHFPLTLESARPSHTSQYLCASSEGGGRNIQYFGAGTRLSVL.

The sample holds many counts of this clonotype. V usage is TRBV29-1 and J usage is TRBJ2-3, with D unresolved. The V gene's germline CDR1 is SQVTM and CDR2 ANQGSEA. CDR3 length equals 13 residues. Deletions cut 4 bases from V and 1 base from J, with 9 bases between. The CDR3 region has the DNA TGCAGCGTTGTCGTTAGAGGCACAGATACGCAGTATTTT. It codes for CSVVVRGTDTQYF.

The chain carries TRBV5-5 and TRBJ1-2; a weak D match, TRBD1 (5 bases). The CDR3 consists of 15 residues. The V end was cut by 0 bases, the J end by 3 bases, with 12 bases between. The germline gives CDR1 SGHKS, CDR2 YYEKEE (reference sequence). In nucleotides, the CDR3 is TGTGCCAGCAGCTTGGGTGCAGGGTCAGACTATGGCTACACCTTC. It is translated as CASSLGAGSDYGYTF.

This clonotype was picked up many times. The rearrangement joins TRBV7-2 to TRBJ1-1; D remains ambiguous. Deletions cut 6 bases from V and 0 bases from J, with 8 bases between. The CDR3 extends over 13 amino acids. Germline V lookup: CDR1 SGHTA, CDR2 FQGNSA. CDR3 DNA: TGTGCCAGCAGTCCCGACATGAACACTGAAGCTTTCTTT. Translating gives CASSPDMNTEAFF. The full variable domain, completed using reference TRBV7-2 and TRBJ1-1, is GAGVSQSPSNKVTEKGKDVELRCDPISGHTALYWYRQSLGQGLEFLIYFQGNSAPDKSGLPSDRFSAERTGGSVSTLTIQRTQQEDSAVYLCASSPDMNTEAFFGQGTRLTVV.

This clonotype was detected ten times or more. This sequence joins TRBV4-3 and TRBJ1-5; no firm D call. Per the germline V gene, CDR1 is LGHNA and CDR2 is YSLEER. The germline V and J ends were trimmed by 0 bases and 5 bases, with 5 bases remaining between them. The CDR3 spans 13 residues. In DNA form, the CDR3 reads TGCGCCAGCAGCCAAGATGGGGATCAGCCCCAGCATTTT. As protein: CASSQDGDQPQHF.

This chain joins TRBV30 and TRBJ2-3; D unresolved. Germline CDR1 reads GTSNPN; CDR2 reads SVGIG (reference sequence). The CDR3 runs to 12 residues. V lost 7 bases and J 2 bases, leaving 10 bases between the germline ends. Here the CDR3 reads CASSKTTDTQYF. CDR3 in DNA: TGTGCCTCCTCGAAAACCACAGATACGCAGTATTTT.

This chain joins TRBV24-1 and TRBJ2-7, with no clear D. Trimming took off 5 bases at V and 3 bases at J, with 10 bases between the two ends. The CDR3 runs to 13 residues. Germline V CDR1 and CDR2: KGHDR, SFDVKD. CDR3 sequence reads: CATSGSWDYEQYF. CDR3 nucleotide sequence: TGTGCCACCAGTGGATCGTGGGACTACGAGCAGTACTTC.

This clonotype was counted a few times. V usage is TRBV9 and J usage is TRBJ1-1; 7 nucleotides line up with TRBD1. V trimming: 2 bases; J trimming: 3 bases; junction bases outside the gene matches: 10. Germline V gene lookup returns CDR1 SGDLS and CDR2 YYNGEE. The CDR3 has 16 amino acids. The CDR3 sequence: CASSVGSGGMYTEAFF. DNA of the CDR3: TGTGCCAGCAGCGTTGGTTCAGGGGGTATGTACACTGAAGCTTTCTTT.

This clonotype was recorded a few times. This chain links TRBV15 with TRBJ2-5, with 9 bases identical to TRBD1. The CDR3 loop spans 16 amino acids. Germline loops: CDR1 LNHNV, CDR2 YYDKDF (reference sequence). V shed 1 base and J 7 bases; nucleotides not matched to a gene: 10. The CDR3 sequence is CATSRGGTGHPGTQYF. The CDR3 nucleotides read TGTGCCACCAGCAGAGGCGGGACAGGGCACCCCGGGACCCAGTACTTC.

This clonotype was seen only a few times. The chain is built from TRBV29-1 and TRBJ1-1, with D maybe TRBD1 (5 bases). Trimming removed 0 bases at V and 1 base at J, with 15 bases between. Germline V gene sequence: CDR1 SQVTM, CDR2 ANQGSEA. The CDR3 is 16 amino acids. CDR3 nucleotide sequence: TGCAGCGTTGAAGATCGGAGGTGGGGGGGGAACACTGAAGCTTTCTTT. It codes for CSVEDRRWGGNTEAFF.

This clonotype appeared many times. The rearrangement joins TRBV6-2 or TRBV6-3 to TRBJ2-2; 7 bases are shared with TRBD1. Trimming removed 7 bases from V and 6 bases from J; junction bases left unmatched: 5. The V gene's germline CDR1 is MNHEY and CDR2 SVGEGT. The CDR3 is made up of 13 amino acids. The CDR3 loop is CASKGGRAGELFF. CDR3 coding DNA: TGTGCCAGCAAAGGGGGCCGGGCCGGGGAGCTGTTTTTT.

This clonotype was found many times. The V and J genes are TRBV7-9 and TRBJ2-3; no firm D call. The V and J ends lost 2 bases and 5 bases respectively, with 8 bases between them. Germline CDR1 SEHNR, CDR2 FQNEAQ (reference sequence). CDR3 size: 13 residues. The CDR3 nucleotides read TGTGCCAGCAGCTTACAATCGGGAGATACGCAGTATTTT. The encoded protein is CASSLQSGDTQYF.

J is TRBJ2-5 and V is TRBV5-1; 12 nucleotides line up with TRBD2. Unmatched junction bases numbered 9, after V lost 4 bases and J lost 5 bases. Germline V lookup: CDR1 SGHRS, CDR2 YFSETQ. There are 16 residues in the CDR3. CDR3 sequence (DNA): TGCGCCAGCAGCCGGGAGGCTAGCGGGGGGGCCGAGACCCAGTACTTC. It is translated as CASSREASGGAETQYF.

V usage is TRBV18 and J usage is TRBJ2-1; 8 positions match TRBD2. This CDR3 comprises 16 residues. Germline CDR1 reads KGHSH; CDR2 reads LQKENI. V lost 0 bases to trimming and J lost 5 bases; unmatched junction nucleotides: 6. CDR3 residues: CASSPPVTSANNEQFF. CDR3 sequence (DNA): TGTGCCAGCTCACCACCTGTGACTAGCGCAAACAATGAGCAGTTCTTC.

The CDR3 spells CASSYSTGVGYNEQFF. The CDR3 DNA sequence: TGTGCCAGCAGTTACTCGACAGGGGTCGGTTACAATGAGCAGTTCTTC. The chain carries TRBV6-2 or TRBV6-3 and TRBJ2-1; 8 nucleotides align to TRBD1. Trimming removed 0 bases from V and 4 bases from J; junction bases left unmatched: 5. Germline-derived CDR1 and CDR2 are MNHEY and SVGEGT. The CDR3 totals 16 residues.

A few counts support this clonotype. The chain links TRBV7-9 to TRBJ1-5, with D perhaps matching TRBD1 (5 bases). Trimming took 1 base from V and 6 from J, leaving 13 bases between them. Germline V gene lookup returns CDR1 SEHNR and CDR2 FQNEAQ (reference sequence). This CDR3 has 15 amino acids. CDR3 bases: TGTGCCAGCAGCTTAGGGCAGACAGTGGGTCAGCCCCAGCATTTT. Protein product: CASSLGQTVGQPQHF.

The J gene is TRBJ2-7, the V gene TRBV28, with TRBD2 identical over 9 bases. Germline V gene sequence: CDR1 MDHEN, CDR2 SYDVKM. The CDR3 covers 20 residues. J lost 0 bases, V lost 3 bases, and 18 bases had no gene match. CDR3 in DNA: TGTGCCAGCAGTTTTAACCGGAAAACAAGCGGGAGGCTCAGCTCCTACGAGCAGTACTTC. It specifies CASSFNRKTSGRLSSYEQYF.

The chain links TRBV5-1 to TRBJ1-4; D perhaps matches TRBD1 (5 bases). V shed 3 bases and J shed 2 bases, with 11 bases lying between them. The CDR3 extends over 15 amino acids. Germline V gene sequence: CDR1 SGHRS, CDR2 YFSETQ. This CDR3 reads CASSSQGLTNEKLFF. The CDR3 DNA is TGCGCCAGCAGCTCCCAGGGTCTCACTAATGAAAAACTGTTTTTT.